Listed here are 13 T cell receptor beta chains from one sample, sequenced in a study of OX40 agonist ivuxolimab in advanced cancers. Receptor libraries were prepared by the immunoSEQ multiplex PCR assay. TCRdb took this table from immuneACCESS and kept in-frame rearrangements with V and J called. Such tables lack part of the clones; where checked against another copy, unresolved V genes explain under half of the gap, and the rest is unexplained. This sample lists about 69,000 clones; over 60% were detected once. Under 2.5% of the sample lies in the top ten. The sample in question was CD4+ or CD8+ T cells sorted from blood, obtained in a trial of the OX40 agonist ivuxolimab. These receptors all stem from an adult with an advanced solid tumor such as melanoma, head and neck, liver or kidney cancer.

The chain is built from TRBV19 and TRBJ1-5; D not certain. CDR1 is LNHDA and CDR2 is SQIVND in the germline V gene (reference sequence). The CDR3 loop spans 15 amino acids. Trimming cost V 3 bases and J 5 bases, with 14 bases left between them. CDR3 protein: CASSMIAGWDQPQHF. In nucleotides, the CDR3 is TGTGCCAGTAGTATGATAGCGGGATGGGATCAGCCCCAGCATTTT.

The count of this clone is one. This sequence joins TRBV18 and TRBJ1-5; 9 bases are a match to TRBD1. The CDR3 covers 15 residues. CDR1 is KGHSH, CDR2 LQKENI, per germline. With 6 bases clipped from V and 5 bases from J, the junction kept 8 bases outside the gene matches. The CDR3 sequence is CASSPDRGPHQPQHF. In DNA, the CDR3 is TGTGCCAGCTCCCCGGACAGGGGCCCTCATCAGCCCCAGCATTTT.

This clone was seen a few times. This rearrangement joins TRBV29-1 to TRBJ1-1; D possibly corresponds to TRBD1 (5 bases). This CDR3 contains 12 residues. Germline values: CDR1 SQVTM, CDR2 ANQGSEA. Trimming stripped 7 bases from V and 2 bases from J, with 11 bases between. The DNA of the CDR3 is TGCAGCGGGGGACGGATTAACACTGAAGCTTTCTTT. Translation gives CSGGRINTEAFF.

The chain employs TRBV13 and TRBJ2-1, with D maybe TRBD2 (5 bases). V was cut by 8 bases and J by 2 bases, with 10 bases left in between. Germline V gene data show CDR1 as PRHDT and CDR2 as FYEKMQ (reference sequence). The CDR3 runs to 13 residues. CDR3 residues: CASGESPYNEQFF. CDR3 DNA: TGTGCCAGCGGGGAGAGCCCCTACAATGAGCAGTTCTTC.

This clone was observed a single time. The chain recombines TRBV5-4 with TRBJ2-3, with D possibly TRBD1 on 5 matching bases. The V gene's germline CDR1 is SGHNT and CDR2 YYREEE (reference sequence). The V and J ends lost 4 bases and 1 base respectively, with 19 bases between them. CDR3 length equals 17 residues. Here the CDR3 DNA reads TGTGCCAGCAGCCCCTCCTCGGCCAGGGTTCGCACAGATACGCAGTATTTT. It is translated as CASSPSSARVRTDTQYF. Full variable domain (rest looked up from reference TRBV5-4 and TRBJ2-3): ETGVTQSPTHLIKTRGQQVTLRCSSQSGHNTVSWYQQALGQGPQFIFQYYREEENGRGNFPPRFSGLQFPNYSSELNVNALELDDSALYLCASSPSSARVRTDTQYFGPGTRLTVL.

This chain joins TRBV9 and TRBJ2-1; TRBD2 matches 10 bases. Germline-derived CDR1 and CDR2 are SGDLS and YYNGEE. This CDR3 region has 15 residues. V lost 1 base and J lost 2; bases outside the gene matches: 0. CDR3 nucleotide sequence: TGTGCCAGCAGCGTAACTAGCGGGGCCTACAATGAGCAGTTCTTC. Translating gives CASSVTSGAYNEQFF.

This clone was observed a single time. CDR3 residues: CASSQGEGNQPQHF. The CDR3 bases are TGTGCCAGCAGTCAGGGGGAGGGCAATCAGCCCCAGCATTTT. This chain joins TRBV6-1 and TRBJ1-5, with TRBD1 identical over 7 bases. CDR3 size: 14 residues. J gave up 2 bases and V 5 bases, and 3 bases lay outside the gene matches. Germline CDR1 and CDR2: MNHNS and SASEGT.

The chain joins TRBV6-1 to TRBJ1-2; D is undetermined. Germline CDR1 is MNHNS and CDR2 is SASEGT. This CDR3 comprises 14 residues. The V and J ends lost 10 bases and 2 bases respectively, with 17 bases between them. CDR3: CATTRGVPNYGYTF. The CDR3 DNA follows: TGTGCCACCACCCGGGGAGTGCCCAACTATGGCTACACCTTC.

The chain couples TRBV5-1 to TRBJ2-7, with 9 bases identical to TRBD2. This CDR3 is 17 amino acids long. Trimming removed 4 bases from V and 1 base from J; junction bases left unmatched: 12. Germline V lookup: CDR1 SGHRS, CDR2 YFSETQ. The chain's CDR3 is CASSPGGGTSSSYEQYF. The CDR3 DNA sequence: TGCGCCAGCAGCCCCGGTGGGGGGACTAGCTCTTCCTACGAGCAGTACTTC.

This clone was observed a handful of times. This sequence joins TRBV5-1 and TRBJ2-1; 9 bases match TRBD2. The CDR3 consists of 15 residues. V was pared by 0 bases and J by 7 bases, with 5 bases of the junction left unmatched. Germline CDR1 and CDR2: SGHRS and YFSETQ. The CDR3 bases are TGCGCCAGCAGCTTGGGGCGGGAGGGGAGAAATGAGCAGTTCTTC. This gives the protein CASSLGREGRNEQFF.

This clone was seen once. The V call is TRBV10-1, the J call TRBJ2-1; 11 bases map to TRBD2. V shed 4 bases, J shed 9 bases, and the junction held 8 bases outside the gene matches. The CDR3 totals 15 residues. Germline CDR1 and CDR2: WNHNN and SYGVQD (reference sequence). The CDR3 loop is CASSGGSGRAGEQFF. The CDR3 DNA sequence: TGCGCCAGCAGTGGGGGTAGCGGGAGGGCTGGTGAGCAGTTCTTC.

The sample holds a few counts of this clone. The CDR3 protein is CASSPQGRGVETQYF. In DNA, the CDR3 is TGCGCCAGCAGCCCGCAGGGGCGGGGGGTAGAGACCCAGTACTTC. This chain uses TRBV5-1 with TRBJ2-5, with 8 bases matching TRBD2. The CDR3 contains 15 residues. V lost 4 bases and J lost 4; bases outside the gene matches: 9. Germline V CDR1 and CDR2: SGHRS, YFSETQ.

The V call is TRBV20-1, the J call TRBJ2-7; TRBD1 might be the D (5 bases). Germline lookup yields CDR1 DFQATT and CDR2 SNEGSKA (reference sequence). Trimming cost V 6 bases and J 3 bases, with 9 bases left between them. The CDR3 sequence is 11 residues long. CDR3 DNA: TGCAGTGCCAGGGAAAACTACGAGCAGTACTTC. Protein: CSARENYEQYF.